Below are 8 T cell receptor beta chains sequenced from a single sample in a study of Graves' ophthalmopathy and Graves' hyperthyroidism. As the template, RNA transcripts were used to amplify TCR beta CDR3 regions. In the first round, RT-PCR was carried out with HTBI primers, and a multiplex PCR formed the second round. TCRdb re-derived calls from the multiplex PCR reads in MiXCR, one entry per CDR3 protein. The sample lists 680,000 or so distinct CDR3 sequences, about 20% occurring once. Sequenced input: peripheral blood. The receptor source for this set is a woman aged 18 to 35 with stable Graves' hyperthyroidism. Some clones in this sample may be carry-over from other donors' samples.

In nucleotides, the CDR3 is TGCGCCAGCAGCTTCAATCAGGGCCCTGAAGCTTTCTTT. Its protein is CASSFNQGPEAFF. The genes are TRBV5-1 and TRBJ1-1; D possibly corresponds to TRBD1 (5 bases). The CDR3 covers 13 residues. Deletions cut 2 bases from V and 6 bases from J, with 11 bases between. The germline V gene has CDR1 SGHRS and CDR2 YFSETQ. Filled out from reference TRBV5-1 and TRBJ1-1, the complete variable domain reads KAGVTQTPRYLIKTRGQQVTLSCSPISGHRSVSWYQQTPGQGLQFLFEYFSETQRNKGNFPGRFSGRQFSNSRSEMNVSTLELGDSALYLCASSFNQGPEAFFGQGTRLTVV.

Regarding this clonotype: This may arise from a read error, as a much more abundant clone is one base away. The rearrangement links TRBV29-1 to TRBJ1-2; D is unresolved. CDR1 is SQVTM, CDR2 ANQGSEA, per germline. This CDR3 contains 15 residues. CDR3 amino acids: CSVADVAGANYGCTF. The CDR3 DNA is TGCAGCGTTGCTGATGTGGCGGGAGCTAACTATGGCTGCACCTTC.

This clonotype occurred a few times. V is TRBV19 and J is TRBJ1-1, with 7 bases fitting TRBD1. In germline, CDR1 is LNHDA, CDR2 SQIVND (reference sequence). Trimming cost V 2 bases and J 3 bases; bases outside gene matches: 3. The CDR3 covers 14 residues. Written as DNA, the CDR3 is TGTGCCAGTAGTATAACAGGGGATGACACTGAAGCTTTCTTT. Translation: CASSITGDDTEAFF.

This clonotype was seen ten or more times. V is TRBV12-3 or TRBV12-4 and J is TRBJ2-5; the D gene is possibly TRBD1 (6 bases). Trimming left V 5 bases short and J 2 bases short, with 21 bases between. The CDR3 is 17 residues long. The CDR3 DNA sequence: TGTGCCAGCAGTACAGGGCGGGCTAGTCAACATCAAGAGACCCAGTACTTC. Its protein product is CASSTGRASQHQETQYF.

Concerning this clonotype: One base away lies a much larger clone, so this may be a sequencing read error. The gene calls are TRBV12-5 and TRBJ2-5; TRBD1 agrees at 7 bases. Germline lookup yields CDR1 LGHNT and CDR2 FRNRAP. The CDR3 runs 12 residues. Unmatched junction bases numbered 4, after V lost 7 bases and J lost 5 bases. The CDR3 is CASDTGVETQYF. DNA for the CDR3: TGTGCTAGTGATACAGGGGTGGAGACCCAGTACTTC.

This chain joins TRBV20-1 and TRBJ1-5, with no clear D. Germline assignment: CDR1 DFQATT and CDR2 SNEGSKA (reference sequence). The CDR3 spans 14 residues. V lost 3 bases, J lost 5 bases, and 14 bases lay in between. CDR3 DNA: TGCAGTGCTAGTTTCGCAGCCGCCTATCAGCCCCAGCATTTT. Its protein product is CSASFAAAYQPQHF.

In nucleotides, the CDR3 is TGTGCCAGCAACTCGGGACAGGGCGGTTCACCCCTCCACTTT. Translation gives CASNSGQGGSPLHF. This chain uses TRBV12-3 or TRBV12-4 with TRBJ1-6, with 9 bases fitting TRBD1. The CDR3 totals 14 residues. The trim removed 7 bases at V and 9 bases at J, leaving 7 bases unmatched.

This clonotype was recorded only once. The rearrangement links TRBV11-2 to TRBJ1-1; 12 nucleotides line up with TRBD1. This CDR3 is 19 amino acids long. The V gene's germline CDR1 is SGHAT and CDR2 FQNNGV. Trimming took 4 bases from V and 0 from J; bases not matched to a gene: 12. CDR3 region: CASSSLPGQGAIMNTEAFF. The CDR3 coding sequence is TGTGCCAGCAGCTCCCTACCGGGACAGGGGGCTATAATGAACACTGAAGCTTTCTTT.